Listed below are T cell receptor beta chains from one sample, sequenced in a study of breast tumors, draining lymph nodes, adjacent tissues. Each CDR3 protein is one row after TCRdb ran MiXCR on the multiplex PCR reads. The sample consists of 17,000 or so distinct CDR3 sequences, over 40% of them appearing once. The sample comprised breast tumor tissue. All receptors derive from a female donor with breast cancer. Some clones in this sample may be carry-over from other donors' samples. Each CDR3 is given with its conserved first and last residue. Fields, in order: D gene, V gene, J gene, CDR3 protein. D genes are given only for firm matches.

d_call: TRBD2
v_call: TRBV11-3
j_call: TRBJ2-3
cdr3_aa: CASSQGLAGDLTDTQYF

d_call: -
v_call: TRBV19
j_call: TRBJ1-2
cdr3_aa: CASSIGGGTSYGYTF

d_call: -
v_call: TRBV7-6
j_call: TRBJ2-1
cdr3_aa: CASSPWTHYPNEQFF

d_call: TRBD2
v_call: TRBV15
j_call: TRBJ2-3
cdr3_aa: CATSRDLPGTSGSTDTQYF

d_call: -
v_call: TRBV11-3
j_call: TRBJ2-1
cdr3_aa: CASSSSGSPYNEQFF

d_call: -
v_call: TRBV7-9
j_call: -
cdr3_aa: CASSLTQYRDYTF

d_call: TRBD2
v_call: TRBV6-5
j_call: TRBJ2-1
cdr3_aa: CASSSRTSGTTLGADNEQFF

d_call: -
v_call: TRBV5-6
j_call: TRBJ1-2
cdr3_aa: CASSLAGNHYGYTF

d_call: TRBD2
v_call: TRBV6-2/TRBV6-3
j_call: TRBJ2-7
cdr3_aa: CASSKLAGGPGEQYF

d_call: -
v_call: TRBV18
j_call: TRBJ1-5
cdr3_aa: CASSPWDSDQPQHF

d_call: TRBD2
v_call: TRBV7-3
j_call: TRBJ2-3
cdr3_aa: CASSDSGSTDTQYF

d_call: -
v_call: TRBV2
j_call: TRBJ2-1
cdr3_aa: CASSSSGGSYNEQFF

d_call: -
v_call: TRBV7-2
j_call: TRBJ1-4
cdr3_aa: CASSLNNNEKLFF

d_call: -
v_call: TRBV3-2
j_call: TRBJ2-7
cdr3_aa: CASSHAARGAGRVEQYF

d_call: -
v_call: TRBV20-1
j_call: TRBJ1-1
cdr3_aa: CSYMNTEAFF

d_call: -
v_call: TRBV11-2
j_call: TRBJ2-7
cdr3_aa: CASSPAGDSIHEQYF

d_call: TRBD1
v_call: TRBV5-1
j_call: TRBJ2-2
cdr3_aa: CASSSSDRGSDTGELFF

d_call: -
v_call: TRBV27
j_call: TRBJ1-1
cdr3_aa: CASSNPGQGNTEAFF

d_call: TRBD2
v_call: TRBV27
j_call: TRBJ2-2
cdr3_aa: CASRRRQRERTGELFF

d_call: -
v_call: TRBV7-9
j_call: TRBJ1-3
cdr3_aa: CASSLAAGSGNTIYF

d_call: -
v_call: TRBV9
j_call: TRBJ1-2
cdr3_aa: CASSDPQSDGKEDGYTF

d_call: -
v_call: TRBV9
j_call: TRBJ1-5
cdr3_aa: CASTLVDGGHPQHPQHF

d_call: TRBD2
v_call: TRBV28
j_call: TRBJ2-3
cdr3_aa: CASSYGTSDTDTQYF

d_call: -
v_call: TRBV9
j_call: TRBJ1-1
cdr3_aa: CASSVGRGINTEAFF

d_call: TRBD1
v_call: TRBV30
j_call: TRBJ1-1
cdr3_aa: CAWEPGTGTTEAFF

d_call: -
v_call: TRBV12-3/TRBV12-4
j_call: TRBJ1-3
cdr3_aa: CASSLEEDTIYF

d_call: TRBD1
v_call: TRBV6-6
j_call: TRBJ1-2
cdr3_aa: CASSYGQGRNYGYTF

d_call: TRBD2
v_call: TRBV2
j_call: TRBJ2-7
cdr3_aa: CASTGGSYYEQYF

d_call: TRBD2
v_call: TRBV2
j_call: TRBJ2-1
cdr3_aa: CASSEWTSNEQFF

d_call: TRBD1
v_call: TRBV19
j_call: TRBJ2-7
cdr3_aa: CASSVAGTGSYEQCF

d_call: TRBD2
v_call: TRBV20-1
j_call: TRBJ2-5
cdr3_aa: CSAGGLAGVGETQYF

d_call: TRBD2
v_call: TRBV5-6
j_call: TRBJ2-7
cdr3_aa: CASSWTSGGGYEQYF

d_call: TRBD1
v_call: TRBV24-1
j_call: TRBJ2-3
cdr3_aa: CATSGTPGTVITDTQYF

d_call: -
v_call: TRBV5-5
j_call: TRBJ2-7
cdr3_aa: CASSQVGAPYEQYF

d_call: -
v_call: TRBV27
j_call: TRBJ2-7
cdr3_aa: CASSLFSSYEQYF

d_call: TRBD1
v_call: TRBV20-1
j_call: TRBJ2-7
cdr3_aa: CSAVTGGEQYF

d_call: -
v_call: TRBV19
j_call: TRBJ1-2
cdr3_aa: CASRELVGLNYGYTF

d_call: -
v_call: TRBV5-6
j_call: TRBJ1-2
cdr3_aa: CASSRATQGLGRYGYTF

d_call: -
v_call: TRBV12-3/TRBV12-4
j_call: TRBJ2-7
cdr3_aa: CASKSPETYEQYF

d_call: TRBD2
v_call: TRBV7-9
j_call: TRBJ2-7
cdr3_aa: CASSLLAGGPVREQYF

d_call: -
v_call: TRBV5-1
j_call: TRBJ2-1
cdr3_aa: CASSSDTSNDQFF

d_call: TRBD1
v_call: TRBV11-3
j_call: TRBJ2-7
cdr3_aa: CASSSSTGTGINYEQYF

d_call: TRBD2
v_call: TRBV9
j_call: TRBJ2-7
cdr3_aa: CASSVGGLALDEQYF

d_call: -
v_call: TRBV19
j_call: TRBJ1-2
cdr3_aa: CASSIALRAGGGYTF

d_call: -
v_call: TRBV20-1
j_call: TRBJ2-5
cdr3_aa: CSARESDQETQYF

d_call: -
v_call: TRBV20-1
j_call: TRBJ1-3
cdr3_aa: CSAGDRHSSGNTIYF

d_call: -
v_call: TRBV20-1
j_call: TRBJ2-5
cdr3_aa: CSARDNYEETQYF

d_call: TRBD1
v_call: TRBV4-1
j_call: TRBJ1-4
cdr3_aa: CASSQGQGGNEKLFF

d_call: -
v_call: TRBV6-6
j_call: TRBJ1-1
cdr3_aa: CASGPGHLEAFF

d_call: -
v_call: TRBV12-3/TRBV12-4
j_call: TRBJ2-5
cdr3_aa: CASSYQETQYF

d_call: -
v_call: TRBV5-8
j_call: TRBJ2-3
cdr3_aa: CASSFGTGTDTQYF

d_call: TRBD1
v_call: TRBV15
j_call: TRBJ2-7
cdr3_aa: CATSPSHGTGLSYEQYF

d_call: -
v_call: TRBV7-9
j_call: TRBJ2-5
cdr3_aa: CASSPQRVSLPQEPQYF

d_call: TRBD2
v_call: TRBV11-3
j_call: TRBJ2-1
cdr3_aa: CASSLEGRLAGDEQFF

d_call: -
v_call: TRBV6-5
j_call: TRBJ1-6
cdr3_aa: CASGLQGLNSPLHF

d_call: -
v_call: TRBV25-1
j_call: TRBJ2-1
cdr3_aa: CASVLSSYNEQFF

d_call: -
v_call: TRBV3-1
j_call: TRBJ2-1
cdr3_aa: CASSYGQREFF

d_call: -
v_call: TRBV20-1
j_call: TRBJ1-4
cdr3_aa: CSARGQGYEKLFF

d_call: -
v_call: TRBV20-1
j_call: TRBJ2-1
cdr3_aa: CSARENEQFF

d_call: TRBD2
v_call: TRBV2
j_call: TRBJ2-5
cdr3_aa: CASGVSGGRKTQYF